Presented here are 2 T cell receptor beta chains from one specimen sequenced in a study of vaccination and CD4 T cells after COVID-19. No antigen has been identified for these receptors. The Oncomine TCR Beta short-read assay sequenced DNA from cultured CD4+ T cells. TCRdb passed the PCR reads through MiXCR, listing each CDR3 protein once. The profile shows some 12,000 distinct CDR3 sequences, about 60% of them singletons. Regarding treatment: roughly 10-day PBMC culture with coronavirus spike peptide pools or control peptides (ViraFEST assay). Source material: CD4+ T cells from blood, cultured in vitro. The receptors were sampled from a human donor who had recovered from COVID-19.

The chain couples TRBV20-1 to TRBJ2-7; weak D call: TRBD1 (6 bases). Germline lookup yields CDR1 DFQATT and CDR2 SNEGSKA (reference sequence). V gave up 6 bases and J gave up 7 bases, with 22 bases separating them. The CDR3 loop spans 14 amino acids. As DNA, the CDR3 is TGCAGTGCGAATACAGGGATTTATCTGGGAGAGCAGTACTTC. The encoded protein is CSANTGIYLGEQYF.

The chain has TRBV6-1 and TRBJ1-2, with 11 positions matching TRBD1. Germline assignment: CDR1 MNHNS and CDR2 SASEGT. This CDR3 is 15 amino acids long. Germline trimming cut 5 bases from V and 3 bases from J; bases unmatched to any gene: 5. CDR3 sequence: CASSRTGGPDYGYTF. Here the CDR3 DNA reads TGTGCCAGCAGTCGGACAGGGGGCCCGGACTATGGCTACACCTTC.